The T cell receptor (beta chain) under discussion was sequenced for a study of cytomegalovirus exposure and HLA in healthy donors. Regarding the study as a whole: Cytomegalovirus status, reportedly, was diagnosed with high specificity and sensitivity by the classifier.

V shed 0 bases, J shed 4 bases, and the junction held 5 bases outside the gene matches. This CDR3 is 15 amino acids long. In germline, CDR1 is MGHRA, CDR2 YSYEKL. PCR was performed using 60 Vbeta and 13 Jbeta primers. Method: immunoSEQ multiplex PCR; TCRdb's copy keeps in-frame clones and lacks some. Of over 80,000 clones listed, about 67% are singletons. There are a few counts of this clone. Its target is unknown. The receptor's source is a woman between 18 and 30 years old in good health and CMV-seropositive. The V and J genes are TRBV4-1 and TRBJ2-7; 8 bases are shared with TRBD2. The material sequenced was PBMCs. The CDR3 sequence: CASSQESGGFYEQYF. CDR3 sequence (DNA): TGCGCCAGCAGCCAAGAAAGCGGGGGATTTTACGAGCAGTACTTC.